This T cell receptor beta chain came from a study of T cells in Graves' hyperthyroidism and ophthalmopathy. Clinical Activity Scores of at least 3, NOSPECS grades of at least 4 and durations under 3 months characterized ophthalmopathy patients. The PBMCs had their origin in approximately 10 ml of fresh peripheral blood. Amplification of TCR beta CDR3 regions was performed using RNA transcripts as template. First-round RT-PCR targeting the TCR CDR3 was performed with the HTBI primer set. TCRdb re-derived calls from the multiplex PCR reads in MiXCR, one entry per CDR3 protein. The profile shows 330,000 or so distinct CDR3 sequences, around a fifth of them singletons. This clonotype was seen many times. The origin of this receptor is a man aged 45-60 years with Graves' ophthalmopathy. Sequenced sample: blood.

The CDR3 DNA follows: TGTGCCAGCACTTTCATCCGGGACGGTGAGCAGTTCTTC. As protein: CASTFIRDGEQFF. V and J are TRBV2 and TRBJ2-1, with D possibly called TRBD1 or TRBD2 (5 bases each). V gave up 7 bases and J gave up 9 bases, with 16 bases separating them. Per the germline V gene, CDR1 is SNHLY and CDR2 is FYNNEI. The CDR3 sequence is 13 residues long.